This is a list of T cell receptor beta chains from one sample in a study of PD-1 blockade in classical Hodgkin lymphoma. Clones were read by immunoSEQ multiplex PCR, and TCRdb kept only the in-frame ones, dropping some. Here the sample spans 27,000 or so clones, about two thirds being singletons. The sequencing here drew on peripheral blood mononuclear cells (PBMCs), taken before the fourth cycle of nivolumab. The source is a human donor with classical Hodgkin lymphoma. The CDR3 runs from the conserved cysteine through the conserved F or W. Fields, in order: J gene, V gene, clone size, CDR3 length, D gene, CDR3 DNA, CDR3 protein. A D gene is named only where the DNA matches it firmly. Clone size is not always given. Where it is, it says once, few, many or a class for expanded clones.

j_call: TRBJ2-1
v_call: TRBV10-3
clone_size: .
cdr3_length: 14
d_call: .
cdr3_nt: TGTGCCATCAGTGAGTCCGGGTCTTCTGGGGCGCAGTTCTTC
cdr3_aa: CAISESGSSGAQFF

j_call: TRBJ1-1
v_call: TRBV19
clone_size: .
cdr3_length: 13
d_call: .
cdr3_nt: TGTGCCAGTGGGGACAAGATAAACACTGAAGCTTTCTTT
cdr3_aa: CASGDKINTEAFF

j_call: TRBJ1-3
v_call: TRBV9
clone_size: .
cdr3_length: 11
d_call: .
cdr3_nt: TGTGCCAGCAGCAGTGAAAACACCATATATTTT
cdr3_aa: CASSSENTIYF

j_call: TRBJ1-4
v_call: TRBV7-9
clone_size: .
cdr3_length: 15
d_call: .
cdr3_nt: TGTGCCAGCAGCCCCCAGACAGGCGGTTATGAAAAACTGTTTTTT
cdr3_aa: CASSPQTGGYEKLFF

j_call: TRBJ2-1
v_call: TRBV9
clone_size: .
cdr3_length: 16
d_call: TRBD1
cdr3_nt: TGTGCCAGCAGCGTAGTTAGGACAGGGGGTCGGAATGAGCAGTTCTTC
cdr3_aa: CASSVVRTGGRNEQFF

j_call: TRBJ2-2
v_call: TRBV5-1
clone_size: .
cdr3_length: 13
d_call: .
cdr3_nt: TGCGCCAGCAGCTTAATTAGTACCGGGGAGCTGTTTTTT
cdr3_aa: CASSLISTGELFF

j_call: TRBJ2-7
v_call: TRBV27
clone_size: .
cdr3_length: 14
d_call: TRBD1
cdr3_nt: TGTGCCAGCTACTCGCCGGGACAGGGCCCCGAGCAGTACTTC
cdr3_aa: CASYSPGQGPEQYF

j_call: TRBJ2-7
v_call: TRBV5-6
clone_size: .
cdr3_length: 16
d_call: TRBD2
cdr3_nt: TGTGCCAGCAGCTTGGGATTGGGACTAGCGTACTACGAGCAGTACTTC
cdr3_aa: CASSLGLGLAYYEQYF

j_call: TRBJ2-1
v_call: TRBV2
clone_size: .
cdr3_length: 14
d_call: .
cdr3_nt: TGTGCCAGCAGGGAGGGGATCGGTCTTGGTGAGCAGTTCTTC
cdr3_aa: CASREGIGLGEQFF

j_call: TRBJ2-4
v_call: TRBV7-8
clone_size: .
cdr3_length: 16
d_call: .
cdr3_nt: TGTGCCAGCAGCTTTGTCCGGGGGCGAGCCAAAAACATTCAGTACTTC
cdr3_aa: CASSFVRGRAKNIQYF

j_call: TRBJ1-5
v_call: TRBV19
clone_size: few
cdr3_length: 16
d_call: TRBD1
cdr3_nt: TGTGCCAGTAAAAGCGCCCAGGGACAGGGCAGTCAGCCCCAGCATTTT
cdr3_aa: CASKSAQGQGSQPQHF